This TCR beta chain was found in a study of blood T cell repertoires in COVID-19. About the research overall: COVID-19 samples collected from the United States, Italy and Spain covered acute and convalescent phases. The cDNA or gDNA used as material had been derived from T cells, B-cell-depleted T cells, or PBMCs.

TCRdb keeps only in-frame clones here, not all; method: immunoSEQ multiplex PCR. The sample lists roughly 200,000 clones, 88% occurring once. This CDR3 has 15 residues. Between the trimmed V and J ends, which lost 0 bases and 4 bases, there was a span of 12 bases. Per germline, CDR1 SGHAT and CDR2 FQNNGV. Sequenced: peripheral blood. This sequence originates from a man aged 35-49 years with active or convalescent COVID-19. The chain couples TRBV11-2 to TRBJ1-1; weak D call: TRBD1 (5 bases). For the CDR3, the DNA is TGTGCCAGCAGCTTAGAAGGTCAGGGCGGCACTGAAGCTTTCTTT. Amino acid sequence: CASSLEGQGGTEAFF.